This T cell receptor beta chain emerged from a study of post-analysis software for immune sequencing data. Findings and limits, study-wide: Five TRBV segments occurring more often in patients than controls included TRBV5-6, TRBV5-1 and TRBV20-1.

The library was made from cDNA and included unique molecular identifiers. The T cell input of about 1 to 10 million gave around 450,000 cDNA molecules. Each CDR3 protein is one row after TCRdb ran MiXCR on the PCR reads. The sample yields fewer than 850,000 distinct CDR3 sequences, about 32% seen once. This clonotype was counted at least ten times. The target antigen is unknown. Germline lookup yields CDR1 SGHDT and CDR2 YYEEEE. The CDR3 runs 16 residues. V was pared by 4 bases and J by 5 bases, with 7 bases of the junction left unmatched. The receptor comes from a girl aged 5-17 years with multiple sclerosis. Material for sequencing was blood. V usage is TRBV5-6 and J usage is TRBJ2-5; 14 bases agree with TRBD2. As DNA, the CDR3 is TGTGCCAGCAGCCAGGGACTAGCGGGGGAGAGGGAGACCCAGTACTTC. Protein product: CASSQGLAGERETQYF.